These 6 T cell receptor beta chains originate from one sample sequenced in a study of a mutant IDH1 vaccine in newly diagnosed glioma. The antigens for these receptors are not known. Time point denoted: week 11, during vaccination. Vaccination used 300 ug of mutant IDH1 20-mer peptide per dose, with topical imiquimod. The protocol was immunoSEQ multiplex PCR, while the TCRdb copy is restricted to in-frame clones and leaves out a portion. Of fewer than 150,000 clones in the sample, roughly 90% are singletons; the top ten hold roughly 0.62%. Sample: PBMCs, taken from a glioma patient whose treatment included an IDH1 peptide vaccine. These receptors were obtained from a woman between 50 and 59 years old with glioma.

The J gene is TRBJ2-1, the V gene TRBV9, with 8 bases identical to TRBD2. The CDR3 extends over 15 amino acids. Germline assignment: CDR1 SGDLS and CDR2 YYNGEE. J lost 4 bases, V lost 1 base, and 4 bases had no gene match. CDR3 nucleotides: TGTGCCAGCAGCGTAAACGGGAGGGAATACAATGAGCAGTTCTTC. Translated, it gives CASSVNGREYNEQFF.

J is TRBJ1-4 and V is TRBV14; the D gene is possibly TRBD1 (5 bases). V dropped 1 base and J dropped 6 bases, with 18 bases sitting between them. Germline loops: CDR1 SGHDN, CDR2 FVKESK. The length of the CDR3 is 17 residues. CDR3 residues: CASSQVGRGALDEKLFF. In DNA, the CDR3 is TGTGCCAGCAGCCAAGTGGGTCGAGGGGCGCTGGATGAAAAACTGTTTTTT.

Points on this clone: Additional DNA sequences in this sample encode the identical CDR3. The chain carries TRBV27 and TRBJ2-3, with TRBD2 identical over 7 bases. Per the germline V gene, CDR1 is MNHEY and CDR2 is SMNVEV (reference sequence). Trimming took 6 bases from V and 0 from J; bases not matched to a gene: 3. The CDR3 contains 14 residues. The CDR3 here is CASSFSGSTDTQYF. DNA of the CDR3: TGTGCCAGCAGCTTTAGCGGGAGCACAGATACGCAGTATTTT.

The V gene is TRBV27, the J gene TRBJ2-3, with D perhaps matching TRBD2 (6 bases). V lost 0 bases and J lost 5, with 24 bases in between. Germline CDR1 reads MNHEY; CDR2 reads SMNVEV (reference sequence). This CDR3 is 19 amino acids long. CDR3 nucleotides: TGTGCCAGCAGTTTATCCGGGCGGGACCGGTTCGGGGACGGAGATACGCAGTATTTT. It translates to CASSLSGRDRFGDGDTQYF.

This chain connects TRBV2 to TRBJ2-7, with TRBD2 as a possible D gene (5 bases). Trimming removed 11 bases from V and 0 bases from J, with 14 bases in between. Germline V gene lookup returns CDR1 SNHLY and CDR2 FYNNEI. This CDR3 region has 13 residues. The CDR3 is CAGVAPSSYEQYF. Written as DNA, the CDR3 is TGTGCCGGGGTAGCGCCTAGCTCCTACGAGCAGTACTTC.

The chain has TRBV28 and TRBJ2-5, with 7 nucleotides matching TRBD2. The CDR3 contains 15 residues. Trimming at V came to 5 bases and at J to 2 bases, leaving 8 bases not matched to a gene. Germline V gene sequence: CDR1 MDHEN, CDR2 SYDVKM. DNA for the CDR3: TGTGCCAGCAGTCCGGGGCGGACTAGACAAGAGACCCAGTACTTC. It encodes CASSPGRTRQETQYF.